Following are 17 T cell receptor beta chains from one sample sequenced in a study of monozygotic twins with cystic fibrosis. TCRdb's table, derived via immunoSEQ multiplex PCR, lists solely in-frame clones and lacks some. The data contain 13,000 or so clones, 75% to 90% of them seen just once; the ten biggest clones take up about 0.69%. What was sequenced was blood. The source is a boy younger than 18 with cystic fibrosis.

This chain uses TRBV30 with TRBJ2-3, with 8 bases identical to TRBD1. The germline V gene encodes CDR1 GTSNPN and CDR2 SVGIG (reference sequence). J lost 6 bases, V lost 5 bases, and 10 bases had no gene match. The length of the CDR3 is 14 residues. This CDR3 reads CAWAPGQGADTQYF. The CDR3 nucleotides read TGTGCCTGGGCCCCTGGACAGGGAGCCGATACGCAGTATTTT.

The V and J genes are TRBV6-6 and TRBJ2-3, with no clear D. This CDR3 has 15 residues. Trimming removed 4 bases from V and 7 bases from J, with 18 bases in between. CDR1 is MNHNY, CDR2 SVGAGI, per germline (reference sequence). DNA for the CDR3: TGTGCCAGCAGTTTCGTTCCCAGGATAGAGAATACGCAGTATTTT. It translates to CASSFVPRIENTQYF.

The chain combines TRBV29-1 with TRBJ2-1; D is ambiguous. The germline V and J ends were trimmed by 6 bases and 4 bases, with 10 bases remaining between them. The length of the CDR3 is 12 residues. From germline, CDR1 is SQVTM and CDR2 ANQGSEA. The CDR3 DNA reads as TGCAGCGTCGCTAGATCATACAATGAGCAGTTCTTC. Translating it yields CSVARSYNEQFF.

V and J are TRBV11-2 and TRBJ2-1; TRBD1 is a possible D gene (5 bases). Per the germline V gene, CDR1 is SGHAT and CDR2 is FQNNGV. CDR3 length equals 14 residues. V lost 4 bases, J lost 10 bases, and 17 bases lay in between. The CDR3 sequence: CASSYETVTLEQFF. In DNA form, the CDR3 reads TGTGCCAGCAGCTACGAGACAGTTACCTTAGAGCAGTTCTTC.

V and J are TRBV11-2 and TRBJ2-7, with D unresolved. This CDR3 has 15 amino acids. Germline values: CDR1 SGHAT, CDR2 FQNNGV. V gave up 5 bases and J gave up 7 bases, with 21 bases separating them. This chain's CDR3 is CASSLQMTLPLEQYF. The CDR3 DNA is TGTGCCAGCAGCCTTCAGATGACTCTACCTCTTGAGCAGTACTTC.

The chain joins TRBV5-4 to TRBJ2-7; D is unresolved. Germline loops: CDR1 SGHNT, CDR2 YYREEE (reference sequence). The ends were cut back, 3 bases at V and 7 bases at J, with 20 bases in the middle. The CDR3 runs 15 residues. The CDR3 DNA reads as TGTGCCAGCAGCTCCGGTTTGGGGTCGTTGGGGGAGCAGTACTTC. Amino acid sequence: CASSSGLGSLGEQYF. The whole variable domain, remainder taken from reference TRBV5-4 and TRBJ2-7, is ETGVTQSPTHLIKTRGQQVTLRCSSQSGHNTVSWYQQALGQGPQFIFQYYREEENGRGNFPPRFSGLQFPNYSSELNVNALELDDSALYLCASSSGLGSLGEQYFGPGTRLTVT.

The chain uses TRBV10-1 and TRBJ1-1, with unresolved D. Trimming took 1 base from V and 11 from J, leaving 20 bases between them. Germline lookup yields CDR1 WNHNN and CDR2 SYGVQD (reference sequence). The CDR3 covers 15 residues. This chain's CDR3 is CASSEYKEGSDGAFF. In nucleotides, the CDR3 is TGCGCCAGCAGTGAGTATAAGGAGGGATCAGATGGGGCTTTCTTT.

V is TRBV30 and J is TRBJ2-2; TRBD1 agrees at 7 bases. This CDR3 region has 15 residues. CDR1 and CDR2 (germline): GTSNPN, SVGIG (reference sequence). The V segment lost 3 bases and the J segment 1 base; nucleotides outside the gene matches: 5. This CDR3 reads CAWRTWTGNTGELFF. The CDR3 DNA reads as TGTGCCTGGAGGACTTGGACAGGGAACACCGGGGAGCTGTTTTTT.

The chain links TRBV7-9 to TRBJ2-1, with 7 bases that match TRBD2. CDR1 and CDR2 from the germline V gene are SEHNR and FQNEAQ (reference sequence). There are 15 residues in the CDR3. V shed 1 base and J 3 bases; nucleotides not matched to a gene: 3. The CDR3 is CASSLGLADYNEQFF. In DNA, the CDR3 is TGTGCCAGCAGCTTAGGGCTAGCGGACTACAATGAGCAGTTCTTC.

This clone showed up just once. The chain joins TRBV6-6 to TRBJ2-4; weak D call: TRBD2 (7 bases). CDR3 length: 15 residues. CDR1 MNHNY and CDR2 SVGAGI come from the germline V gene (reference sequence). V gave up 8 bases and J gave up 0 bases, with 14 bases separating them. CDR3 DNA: TGTGCCAGCTCTAGGGGGGGGTTAGCCAAAAACATTCAGTACTTC. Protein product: CASSRGGLAKNIQYF.

CDR3 residues: CAWMQLGAGEEDYGYTF. CDR3 nucleotide sequence: TGTGCCTGGATGCAACTGGGGGCAGGGGAGGAGGACTATGGCTACACCTTC. V gene TRBV30 combines with J gene TRBJ1-2; D is perhaps TRBD1 (6 bases). CDR1 and CDR2 from the germline V gene are GTSNPN and SVGIG (reference sequence). The CDR3 consists of 17 residues. Trimming shortened V by 4 bases and J by 3 bases, and 24 bases separated the two germline ends.

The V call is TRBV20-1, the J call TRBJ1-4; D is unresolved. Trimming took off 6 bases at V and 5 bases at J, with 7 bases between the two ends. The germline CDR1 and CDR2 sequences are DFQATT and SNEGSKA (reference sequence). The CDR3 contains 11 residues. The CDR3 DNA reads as TGCAGTGCCCGAAGAAATGAAAAACTGTTTTTT. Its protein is CSARRNEKLFF.

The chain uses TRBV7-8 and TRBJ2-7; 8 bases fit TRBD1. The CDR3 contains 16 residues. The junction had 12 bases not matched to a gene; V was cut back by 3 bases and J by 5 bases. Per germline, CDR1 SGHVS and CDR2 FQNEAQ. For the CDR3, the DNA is TGTGCCAGCAGCTTCCGAATCGGACAGGGCAACAACGAGCAGTACTTC. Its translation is CASSFRIGQGNNEQYF.

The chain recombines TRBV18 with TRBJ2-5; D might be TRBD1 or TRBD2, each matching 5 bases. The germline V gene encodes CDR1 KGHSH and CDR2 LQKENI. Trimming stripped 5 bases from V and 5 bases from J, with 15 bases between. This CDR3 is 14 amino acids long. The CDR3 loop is CASSLIRGGETQYF. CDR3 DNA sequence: TGTGCCAGCTCATTGATACGGGGCGGGGAGACCCAGTACTTC.

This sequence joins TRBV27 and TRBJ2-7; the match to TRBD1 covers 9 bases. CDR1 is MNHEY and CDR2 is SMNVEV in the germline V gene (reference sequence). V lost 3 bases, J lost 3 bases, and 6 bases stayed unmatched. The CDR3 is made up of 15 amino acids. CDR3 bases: TGTGCCAGCAGTTTCACAGGGGGCGTCAGCTACGAGCAGTACTTC. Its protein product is CASSFTGGVSYEQYF.

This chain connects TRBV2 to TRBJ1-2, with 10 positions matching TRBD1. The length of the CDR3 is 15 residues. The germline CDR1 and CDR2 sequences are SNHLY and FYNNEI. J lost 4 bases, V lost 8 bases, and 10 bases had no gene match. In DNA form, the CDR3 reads TGTGCCAGCGGCCCCGGGACAGGGGATGGCTATGGCTACACCTTC. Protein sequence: CASGPGTGDGYGYTF.

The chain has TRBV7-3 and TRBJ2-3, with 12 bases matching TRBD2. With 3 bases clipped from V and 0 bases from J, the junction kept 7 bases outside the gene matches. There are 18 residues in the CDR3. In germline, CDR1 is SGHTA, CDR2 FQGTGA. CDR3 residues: CASSFLLAGGTSTDTQYF. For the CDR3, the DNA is TGTGCCAGCAGCTTTTTACTAGCGGGAGGTACTAGCACAGATACGCAGTATTTT.